Below are 7 T cell receptor beta chains sequenced from a single sample in a study of T-cell reconstitution after alpha-beta-depleted transplantation in children. Unique molecular identifiers were used in preparing the TCRbeta library. TCRdb used MiXCR to reprocess the PCR reads, holding one entry per CDR3 protein. This sample has hundreds of thousands of distinct CDR3 sequences, with around 16% found just once. This sample comprised PBMCs from the stem cell graft donor, obtained from the stem cell graft. Every receptor here comes from a human donor who donated a stem cell graft to a child with acute myeloid leukemia.

At least ten counts were recorded for this clonotype. The chain has TRBV20-1 and TRBJ1-5; maybe TRBD1 (5 bases). This CDR3 is built from 13 residues. Germline V gene sequence: CDR1 DFQATT, CDR2 SNEGSKA (reference sequence). Trimming pared 6 bases from V and 3 bases from J, leaving 12 bases between. CDR3 sequence: CSATQGVNQPQHF. DNA of the CDR3: TGCAGTGCAACTCAGGGTGTCAATCAGCCCCAGCATTTT.

A note on this clonotype: A much larger clone lies a single base off, so this may be a read error. This chain uses TRBV7-9 with TRBJ1-2; no definite D call. The CDR3 spans 15 residues. The V end lost 7 bases, the J end lost 4 bases, and 19 bases lay between the germline ends. CDR1 is SEHNR, CDR2 FQNEAQ, per germline (reference sequence). CDR3 DNA sequence: TGTGCCAGCACCACCGGGCCTCAGGAGAGCTATGGCTACACCTTC. Translated, it gives CASTTGPQESYGYTF.

This clonotype was counted many times. CDR3 residues: CSVGSTGPSYEQYF. The CDR3 nucleotides are TGCAGCGTTGGATCTACGGGTCCCTCCTACGAGCAGTACTTC. The chain links TRBV29-1 to TRBJ2-7; D remains ambiguous. The CDR3 is made up of 14 amino acids. V was shortened by 4 bases and J by 0 bases, with 13 bases between the two germline ends. Germline CDR1 is SQVTM and CDR2 is ANQGSEA.

This chain links TRBV13 with TRBJ2-1; D perhaps matches TRBD2 (5 bases). Trimming left V 4 bases short and J 4 bases short, with 8 bases between. The CDR3 is 13 residues long. CDR1 PRHDT and CDR2 FYEKMQ come from the germline V gene (reference sequence). The CDR3 nucleotides read TGTGCCAGCAGCTCGGGGAAATACAATGAGCAGTTCTTC. The encoded protein is CASSSGKYNEQFF.

This clonotype was seen a handful of times. The genes are TRBV27 and TRBJ1-1; no clear D gene. CDR1 MNHEY and CDR2 SMNVEV come from the germline V gene (reference sequence). V was pared by 7 bases and J by 2 bases, with 17 bases between. The CDR3 spans 15 residues. The CDR3 region is CASTPGGQPNTEAFF. The DNA for the CDR3 is TGTGCCAGCACACCCGGTGGGCAGCCTAACACTGAAGCTTTCTTT.

This chain connects TRBV20-1 to TRBJ2-1, with 7 positions matching TRBD1. Germline CDR1 is DFQATT and CDR2 is SNEGSKA (reference sequence). The CDR3 is 20 residues long. V trimming: 0 bases; J trimming: 0 bases; junction bases outside the gene matches: 17. The CDR3 reads CSARDRTGITHPSSYNEQFF. The CDR3 DNA sequence: TGCAGTGCTAGAGATAGGACAGGAATCACACACCCGAGCTCCTACAATGAGCAGTTCTTC.

This clonotype was detected ten times or more. The chain uses TRBV20-1 and TRBJ2-7; 7 nucleotides agree with TRBD1. Germline values: CDR1 DFQATT, CDR2 SNEGSKA (reference sequence). The V and J ends lost 6 bases and 4 bases, in that order; junction bases with no gene match: 9. The CDR3 loop spans 13 amino acids. The CDR3 here is CSATGADGYEQYF. CDR3 nucleotides: TGCAGTGCCACAGGGGCTGACGGGTACGAGCAGTACTTC.